This TCR beta chain was recorded in a study of blood T cell repertoires in COVID-19. The length of the CDR3 is 15 residues. Between the trimmed V and J ends, which lost 8 bases and 0 bases, there was a span of 13 bases. Germline CDR1 and CDR2: KGHSH and LQKENI. Authors' data handling: Researchers report that nucleated cell counts were estimated from reference gene primer amplification. The repertoire was sequenced with immunoSEQ multiplex PCR; TCRdb's copy has only in-frame clones and lacks some. The V and J calls and the clone size are those of that table, but D and trimming were determined from the DNA. The data show over 75,000 clones, roughly 75% seen once.

The source of this sequence is a man over 45 who had recovered from COVID-19. Sequenced: peripheral blood. J is TRBJ2-2 and V is TRBV18; TRBD2 might be the D (6 bases). DNA for the CDR3: TGTGCCAGCGGGCCGCCGGGAGCGAACACCGGGGAGCTGTTTTTT. Its translation is CASGPPGANTGELFF.